This T cell receptor beta chain originates from a study of T cells in Graves' hyperthyroidism and ophthalmopathy. Overall study context: Peripheral blood sampling occurred at initial diagnosis, before any treatment.

A Clinical Activity Score of at least 3, a NOSPECS grade of at least 4 and a duration under 3 months were recorded in the ophthalmopathy patients. This clonotype was recorded at least ten times. V lost 1 base and J 3 bases, leaving 16 bases between the germline ends. Germline V gives CDR1 KGHSH, CDR2 LQKENI. The CDR3 has 17 residues. There were TCR beta CDR3 regions amplified from RNA transcripts. The study used the HTBI primer set for a first-round RT-PCR of the TCR CDR3. One entry per CDR3 protein, called by TCRdb with MiXCR from the multiplex PCR reads. The sample holds around 350,000 distinct CDR3 sequences, approximately 15% seen once.

Sequencing was done on a sample of blood. The sequence was obtained from a woman in her thirties with Graves' ophthalmopathy. V usage is TRBV18 and J usage is TRBJ2-1; perhaps TRBD2 as D (5 bases). CDR3 loop: CASSPQDKNGIYNEQFF. The DNA of the CDR3 is TGTGCCAGCTCACCACAAGATAAGAACGGGATCTACAATGAGCAGTTCTTC.